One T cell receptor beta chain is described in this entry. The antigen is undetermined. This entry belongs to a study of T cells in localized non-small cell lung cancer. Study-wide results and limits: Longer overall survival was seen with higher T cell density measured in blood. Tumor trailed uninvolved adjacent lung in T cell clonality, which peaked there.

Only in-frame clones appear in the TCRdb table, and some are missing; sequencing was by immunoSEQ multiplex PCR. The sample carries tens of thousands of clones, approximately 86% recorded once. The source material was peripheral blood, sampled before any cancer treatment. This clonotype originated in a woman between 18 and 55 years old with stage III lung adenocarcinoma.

This CDR3 reads CASSLRGGEQYF. The CDR3 DNA reads as TGTGCCAGCAGTTTAAGGGGGGGCGAGCAGTACTTC. The V and J genes are TRBV27 and TRBJ2-7; maybe TRBD2 (7 bases). Trimming stripped 2 bases from V and 6 bases from J, with 8 bases between. The CDR3 loop spans 12 amino acids. Germline V gene data show CDR1 as MNHEY and CDR2 as SMNVEV (reference sequence).